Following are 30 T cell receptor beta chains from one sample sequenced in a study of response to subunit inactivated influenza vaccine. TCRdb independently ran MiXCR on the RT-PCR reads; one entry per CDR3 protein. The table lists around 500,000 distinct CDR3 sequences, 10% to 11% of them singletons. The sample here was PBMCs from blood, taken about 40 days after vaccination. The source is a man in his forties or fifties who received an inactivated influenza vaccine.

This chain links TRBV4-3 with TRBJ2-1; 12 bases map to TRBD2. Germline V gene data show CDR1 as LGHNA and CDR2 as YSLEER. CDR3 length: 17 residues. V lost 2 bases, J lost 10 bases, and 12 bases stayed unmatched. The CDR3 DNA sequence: TGCGCCAGCAGCCAAAATGGACTAGCGGGATCTTTTAGGGAGCAGTTCTTC. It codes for CASSQNGLAGSFREQFF.

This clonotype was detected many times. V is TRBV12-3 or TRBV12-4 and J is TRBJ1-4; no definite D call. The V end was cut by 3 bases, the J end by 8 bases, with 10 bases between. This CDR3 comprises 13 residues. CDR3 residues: CASSFGNREKLFF. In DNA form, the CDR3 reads TGTGCCAGCAGTTTTGGGAATAGGGAAAAACTGTTTTTT.

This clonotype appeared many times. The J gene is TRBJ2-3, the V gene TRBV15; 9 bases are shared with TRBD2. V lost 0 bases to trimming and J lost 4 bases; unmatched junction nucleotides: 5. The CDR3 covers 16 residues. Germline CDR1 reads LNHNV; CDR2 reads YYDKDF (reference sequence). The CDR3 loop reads CATSRDLGGGADTQYF. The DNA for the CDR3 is TGTGCCACCAGCAGAGATCTGGGCGGGGGGGCAGATACGCAGTATTTT.

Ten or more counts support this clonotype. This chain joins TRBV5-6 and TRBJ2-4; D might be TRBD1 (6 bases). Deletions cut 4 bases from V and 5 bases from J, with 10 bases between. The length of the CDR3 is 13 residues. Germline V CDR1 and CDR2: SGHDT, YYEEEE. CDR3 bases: TGTGCCAGCAGCCCACAGGGCGAAAACATTCAGTACTTC. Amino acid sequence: CASSPQGENIQYF.

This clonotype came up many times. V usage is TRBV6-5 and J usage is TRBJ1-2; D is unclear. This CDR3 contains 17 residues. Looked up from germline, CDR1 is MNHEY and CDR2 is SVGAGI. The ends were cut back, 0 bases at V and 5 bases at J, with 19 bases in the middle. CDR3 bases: TGTGCCAGCAGTTACTCAGGTGGGAGGTCAGCGAATTATGGCTACACCTTC. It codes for CASSYSGGRSANYGYTF.

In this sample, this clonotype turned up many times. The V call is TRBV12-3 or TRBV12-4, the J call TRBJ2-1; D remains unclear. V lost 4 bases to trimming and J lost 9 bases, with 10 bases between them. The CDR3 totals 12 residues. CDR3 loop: CASSSPRAEQFF. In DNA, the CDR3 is TGTGCCAGCAGTTCCCCTAGAGCTGAGCAGTTCTTC.

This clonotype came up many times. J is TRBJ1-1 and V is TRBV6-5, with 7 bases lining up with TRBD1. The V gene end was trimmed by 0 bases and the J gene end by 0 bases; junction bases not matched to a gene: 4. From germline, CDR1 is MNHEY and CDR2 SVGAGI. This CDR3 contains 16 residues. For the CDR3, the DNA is TGTGCCAGCAGTTACTCGACCGGGACAGTGAACACTGAAGCTTTCTTT. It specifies CASSYSTGTVNTEAFF.

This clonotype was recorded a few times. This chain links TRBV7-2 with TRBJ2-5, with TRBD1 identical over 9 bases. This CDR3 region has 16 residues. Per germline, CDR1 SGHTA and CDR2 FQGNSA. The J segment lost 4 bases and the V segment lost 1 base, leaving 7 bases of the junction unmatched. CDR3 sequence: CASSLVLGQGRETQYF. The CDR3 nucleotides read TGTGCCAGCAGCTTAGTTTTGGGACAGGGTCGAGAGACCCAGTACTTC. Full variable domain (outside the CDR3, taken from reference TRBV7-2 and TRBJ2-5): GAGVSQSPSNKVTEKGKDVELRCDPISGHTALYWYRQSLGQGLEFLIYFQGNSAPDKSGLPSDRFSAERTGGSVSTLTIQRTQQEDSAVYLCASSLVLGQGRETQYFGPGTRLLVL.

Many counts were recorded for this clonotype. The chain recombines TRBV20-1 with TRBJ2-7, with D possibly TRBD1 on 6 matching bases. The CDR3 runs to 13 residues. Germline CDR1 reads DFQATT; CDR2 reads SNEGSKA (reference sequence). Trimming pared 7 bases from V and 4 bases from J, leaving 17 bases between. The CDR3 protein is CSGTPGQIYEQYF. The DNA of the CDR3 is TGCAGTGGTACACCGGGACAAATTTACGAGCAGTACTTC.

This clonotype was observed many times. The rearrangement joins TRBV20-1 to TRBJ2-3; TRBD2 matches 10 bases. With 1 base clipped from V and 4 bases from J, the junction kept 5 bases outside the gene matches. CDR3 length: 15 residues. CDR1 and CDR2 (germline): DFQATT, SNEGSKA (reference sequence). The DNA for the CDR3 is TGCAGTGCTAGAGTGCCTAGCGGGGGCTCAGATACGCAGTATTTT. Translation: CSARVPSGGSDTQYF.

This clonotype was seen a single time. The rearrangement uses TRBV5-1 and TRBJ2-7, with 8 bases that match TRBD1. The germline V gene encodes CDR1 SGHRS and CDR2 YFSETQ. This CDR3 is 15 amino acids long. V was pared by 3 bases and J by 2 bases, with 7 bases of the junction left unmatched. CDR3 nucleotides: TGCGCCAGCAGCTGGGATAGGACAGGGCCCTACGAGCAGTACTTC. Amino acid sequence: CASSWDRTGPYEQYF.

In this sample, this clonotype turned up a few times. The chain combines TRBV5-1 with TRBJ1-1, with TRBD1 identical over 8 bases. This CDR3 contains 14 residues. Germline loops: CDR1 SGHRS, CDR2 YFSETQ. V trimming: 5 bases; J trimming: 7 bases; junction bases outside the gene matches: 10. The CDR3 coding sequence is TGCGCCAGCAGTTCAATCACAGGGGGTATTGAAGCTTTCTTT. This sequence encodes CASSSITGGIEAFF.

The CDR3 sequence is CASSRGTANTEAFF. CDR3 nucleotides: TGTGCCAGCAGCCGTGGGACAGCCAACACTGAAGCTTTCTTT. The chain recombines TRBV3-1 with TRBJ1-1, with TRBD1 matching over 7 bases. J gave up 2 bases and V 4 bases, and 4 bases lay outside the gene matches. The CDR3 contains 14 residues. Germline CDR1 is LGHDT and CDR2 is YNNKEL (reference sequence).

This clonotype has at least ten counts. CDR3 region: CSVWWEAPRTDTQYF. The DNA of the CDR3 is TGCAGCGTTTGGTGGGAGGCACCCCGCACAGATACGCAGTATTTT. The chain employs TRBV29-1 and TRBJ2-3, with D possibly being TRBD2 (6 bases). Per germline, CDR1 SQVTM and CDR2 ANQGSEA. CDR3 length equals 15 residues. V dropped 5 bases and J dropped 1 base, with 16 bases sitting between them.

In DNA form, the CDR3 reads TGTGCCAGCAGCTCCTTCGACAGGGGAACCGGGGAGCTGTTTTTT. It codes for CASSSFDRGTGELFF. V usage is TRBV5-8 and J usage is TRBJ2-2; 8 positions agree with TRBD1. This CDR3 is 15 amino acids long. Germline CDR1 reads SGHTS; CDR2 reads YDEGEE. Germline trimming cut 3 bases from V and 5 bases from J; bases unmatched to any gene: 6. The whole variable domain, filled in from reference TRBV5-8 and TRBJ2-2, reads EAGVTQSPTHLIKTRGQQATLRCSPISGHTSVYWYQQALGLGLQFLLWYDEGEERNRGNFPPRFSGRQFPNYSSELNVNALELEDSALYLCASSSFDRGTGELFFGEGSRLTVL.

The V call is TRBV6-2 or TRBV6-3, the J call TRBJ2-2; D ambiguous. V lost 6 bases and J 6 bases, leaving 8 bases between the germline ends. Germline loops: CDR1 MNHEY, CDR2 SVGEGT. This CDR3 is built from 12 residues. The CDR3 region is CASSRSAGELFF. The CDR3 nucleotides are TGTGCCAGCAGCCGGTCGGCCGGGGAGCTGTTTTTT.

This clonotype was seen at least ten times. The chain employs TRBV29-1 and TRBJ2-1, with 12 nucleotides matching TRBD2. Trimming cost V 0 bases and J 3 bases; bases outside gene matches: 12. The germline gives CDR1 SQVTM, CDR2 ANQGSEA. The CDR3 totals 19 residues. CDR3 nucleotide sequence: TGCAGCGTTGAAGATCCTTCCGGACTAGCGGGGAATTACTACAATGAGCAGTTCTTC. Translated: CSVEDPSGLAGNYYNEQFF.

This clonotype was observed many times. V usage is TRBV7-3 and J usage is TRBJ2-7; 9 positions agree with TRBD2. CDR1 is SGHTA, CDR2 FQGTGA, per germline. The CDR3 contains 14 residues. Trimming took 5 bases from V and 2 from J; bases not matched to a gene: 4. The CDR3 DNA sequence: TGTGCCAGCAGCGCACTAGCGGGCCCCTACGAGCAGTACTTC. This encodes CASSALAGPYEQYF.

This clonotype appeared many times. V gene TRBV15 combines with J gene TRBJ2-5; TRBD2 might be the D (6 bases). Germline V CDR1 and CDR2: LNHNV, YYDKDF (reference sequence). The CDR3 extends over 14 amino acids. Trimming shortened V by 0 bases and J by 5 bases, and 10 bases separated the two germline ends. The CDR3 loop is CATSRERGRETQYF. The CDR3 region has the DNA TGTGCCACCAGCAGAGAACGGGGGAGGGAGACCCAGTACTTC.

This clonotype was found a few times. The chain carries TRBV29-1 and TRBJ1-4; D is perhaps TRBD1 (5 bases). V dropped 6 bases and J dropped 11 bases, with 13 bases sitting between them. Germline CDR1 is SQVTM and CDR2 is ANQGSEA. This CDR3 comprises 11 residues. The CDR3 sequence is CSVERGDKLFF. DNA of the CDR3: TGCAGCGTCGAACGCGGGGACAAACTGTTTTTT.

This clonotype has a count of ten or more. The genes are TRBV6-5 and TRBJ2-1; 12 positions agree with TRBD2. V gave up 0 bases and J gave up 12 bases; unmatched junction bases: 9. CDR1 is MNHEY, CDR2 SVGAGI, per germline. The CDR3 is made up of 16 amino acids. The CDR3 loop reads CASSYSRTSGARGQFF. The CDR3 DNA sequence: TGTGCCAGCAGTTACTCGAGGACTAGCGGGGCGCGTGGGCAGTTCTTC.

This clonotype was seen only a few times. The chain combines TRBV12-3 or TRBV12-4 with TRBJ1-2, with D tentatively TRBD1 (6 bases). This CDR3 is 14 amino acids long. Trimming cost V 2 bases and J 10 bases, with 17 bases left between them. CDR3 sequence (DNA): TGTGCCAGCAGTTTACTCCACAGGACAGAAGACTACACCTTC. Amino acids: CASSLLHRTEDYTF.

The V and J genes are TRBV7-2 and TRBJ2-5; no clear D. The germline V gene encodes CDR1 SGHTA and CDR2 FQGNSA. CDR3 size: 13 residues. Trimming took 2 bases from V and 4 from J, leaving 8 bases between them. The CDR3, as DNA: TGTGCCAGCAGCTTACGGATGTCAGAGACCCAGTACTTC. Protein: CASSLRMSETQYF. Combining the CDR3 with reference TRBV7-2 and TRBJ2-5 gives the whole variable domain GAGVSQSPSNKVTEKGKDVELRCDPISGHTALYWYRQSLGQGLEFLIYFQGNSAPDKSGLPSDRFSAERTGGSVSTLTIQRTQQEDSAVYLCASSLRMSETQYFGPGTRLLVL.

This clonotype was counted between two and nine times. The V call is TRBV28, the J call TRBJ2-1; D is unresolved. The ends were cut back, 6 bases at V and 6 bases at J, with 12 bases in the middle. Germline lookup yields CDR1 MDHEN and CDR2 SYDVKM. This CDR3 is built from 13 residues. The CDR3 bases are TGTGCCAGCAGACCCGCATCGTCCAATGAGCAGTTCTTC. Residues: CASRPASSNEQFF.

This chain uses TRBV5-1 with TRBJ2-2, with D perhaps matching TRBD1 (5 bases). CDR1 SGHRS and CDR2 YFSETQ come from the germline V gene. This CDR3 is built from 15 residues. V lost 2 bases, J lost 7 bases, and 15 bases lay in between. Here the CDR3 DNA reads TGCGCCAGCAGCTTTTCGCCAGGGTCGGGCGGGGAGCTGTTTTTT. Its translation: CASSFSPGSGGELFF.

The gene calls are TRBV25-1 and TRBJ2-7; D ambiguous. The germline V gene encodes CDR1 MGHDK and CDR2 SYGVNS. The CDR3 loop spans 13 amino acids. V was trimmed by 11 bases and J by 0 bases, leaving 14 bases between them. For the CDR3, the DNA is TGTGCCGCCCGGGCGGCAGCCTCCTACGAGCAGTACTTC. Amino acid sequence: CAARAAASYEQYF.

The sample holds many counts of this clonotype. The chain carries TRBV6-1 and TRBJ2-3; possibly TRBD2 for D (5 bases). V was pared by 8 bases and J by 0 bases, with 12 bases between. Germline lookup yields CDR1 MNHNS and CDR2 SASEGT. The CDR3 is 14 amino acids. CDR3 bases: TGTGCCAGCGGAGGAGGTACTAGCACAGATACGCAGTATTTT. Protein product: CASGGGTSTDTQYF.

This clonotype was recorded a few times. The CDR3 coding sequence is TGTGCCAGCAGCGGAGACACTCAGTACGAGCAGTACTTC. The encoded protein is CASSGDTQYEQYF. The rearrangement uses TRBV12-3 or TRBV12-4 and TRBJ2-7; D is ambiguous. V gave up 6 bases and J gave up 4 bases, with 13 bases separating them. This CDR3 spans 13 amino acids.

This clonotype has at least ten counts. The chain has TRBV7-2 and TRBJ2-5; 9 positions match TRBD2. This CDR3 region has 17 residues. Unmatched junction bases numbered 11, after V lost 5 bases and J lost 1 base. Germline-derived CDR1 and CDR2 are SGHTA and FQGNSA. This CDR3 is CASSPGYLAGIQETQYF. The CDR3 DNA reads TGTGCCAGCAGCCCGGGTTATCTAGCGGGGATCCAAGAGACCCAGTACTTC.

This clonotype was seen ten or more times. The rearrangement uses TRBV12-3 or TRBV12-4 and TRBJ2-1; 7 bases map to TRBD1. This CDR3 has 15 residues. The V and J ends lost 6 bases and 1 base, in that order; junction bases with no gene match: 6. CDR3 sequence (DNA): TGTGCCAGCAGCCCTACAGGGGTATCCTACAATGAGCAGTTCTTC. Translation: CASSPTGVSYNEQFF.